The 5 T cell receptor beta chains in this list originate from one sample, sequenced in a study of regulatory T cells in long-lasting Graves disease. Both iRepertoire HTBI primers and Arm-PCR of CDR3 regions were used to build the TCR beta libraries. In TCRdb, the multiplex PCR reads were re-called with MiXCR into one record per CDR3 protein. The sample shows a few hundred thousand distinct CDR3 sequences, about 18% of them seen only once. Time point given: newly diagnosed GD, antithyroid drugs for less than 3 months. TCR sequences were obtained from RNA taken from PBMCs. A further study also used this sample, focusing on T cells in Graves' hyperthyroidism and ophthalmopathy.

Sequencing used peripheral blood mononuclear cells (PBMCs), obtained at new diagnosis, from a patient treated with antithyroid drugs. The receptors shown here come from a woman under 40 with Graves disease.

This clonotype was seen many times. V gene TRBV20-1 combines with J gene TRBJ1-6; D call uncertain. Looked up from germline, CDR1 is DFQATT and CDR2 is SNEGSKA (reference sequence). The germline V and J ends were trimmed by 0 bases and 0 bases, with 9 bases remaining between them. The CDR3 spans 16 residues. The CDR3 sequence: CSAREGSSSYNSPLHF. The DNA for the CDR3 is TGCAGTGCTAGAGAGGGGTCCAGCTCCTATAATTCACCCCTCCACTTT.

The table lists this clonotype with many counts. The chain has TRBV6-5 and TRBJ1-2; 12 bases line up with TRBD1. Per the germline V gene, CDR1 is MNHEY and CDR2 is SVGAGI. V dropped 0 bases and J dropped 6; count of bases not matched to a gene: 17. The CDR3 covers 20 residues. CDR3 sequence (DNA): TGTGCCAGCAGTTACTCGTTTTTCCGGGACAGGGGGCTCTCCAGGGATGGCTACACCTTC. It encodes CASSYSFFRDRGLSRDGYTF.

This clonotype was seen a few times. CDR3 in amino acids: CASSLQGAGQPQHF. DNA of the CDR3: TGTGCCAGCAGCTTACAAGGGGCAGGGCAGCCCCAGCATTTT. The chain combines TRBV7-6 with TRBJ1-5; D possibly corresponds to TRBD1 (5 bases). V was shortened by 2 bases and J by 7 bases, with 12 bases between the two germline ends. The CDR3 runs 14 residues. Germline lookup yields CDR1 SGHVS and CDR2 FNYEAQ. Supplemented by reference TRBV7-6 and TRBJ1-5, the full variable domain reads GAGVSQSPRYKVTKRGQDVALRCDPISGHVSLYWYRQALGQGPEFLTYFNYEAQQDKSGLPNDRFSAERPEGSISTLTIQRTEQRDSAMYRCASSLQGAGQPQHFGDGTRLSIL.

On this clonotype itself: A clone one base away is much larger, so this may be a read error. The J gene is TRBJ1-2, the V gene TRBV4-2, with a possible D match to TRBD1 (5 bases). The ends were cut back, 0 bases at V and 6 bases at J, with 17 bases in the middle. Germline V gives CDR1 LGHNA, CDR2 YNFKEQ. The CDR3 extends over 16 amino acids. In DNA, the CDR3 is TGTGCCAGCAGCCAAGAACCGCAGGGATCCGGGAATGGCTACACCTTC. This gives the protein CASSQEPQGSGNGYTF.

There are many counts of this clonotype. The chain couples TRBV18 to TRBJ2-7; 7 bases match TRBD2. CDR3 length equals 15 residues. Germline lookup yields CDR1 KGHSH and CDR2 LQKENI. V shed 3 bases, J shed 6 bases, and the junction held 11 bases outside the gene matches. This chain's CDR3 is CASSPTAGVVGEQYF. The CDR3 DNA follows: TGTGCCAGCTCACCGACGGCGGGGGTGGTCGGCGAGCAGTACTTC.